This T cell receptor beta chain is drawn from a study of T-cell memory formation after mild COVID-19. Study-wide context: The two donors had largely donor-specific TCR clusters. Points from the study as a whole: Second-wave clones peaking on day 37 lacked confirmed SARS-CoV-2 specificity.

TCRdb fed the 5' RACE reads into MiXCR, producing one record per CDR3 protein. The data contain just over 300,000 distinct CDR3 sequences, roughly 19% of them singletons. This clonotype was seen repeatedly, ten times or more. What it binds is not known. In germline, CDR1 is SGHAT, CDR2 FQNNGV. The V gene lost 5 bases and the J gene lost 4 bases, with 6 bases spanning the gap. There are 12 residues in the CDR3. The gene calls are TRBV11-2 and TRBJ2-1; D is uncertain. Sequenced input: PBMCs or a T cell subset sorted from them (not recorded which). This receptor was identified in a man aged 18 to 29 who had mild COVID-19 (a few samples of this study predate the infection). Cell type and time point are not known. CDR3 region: CASSKEYNEQFF. The CDR3 region has the DNA TGTGCCAGCAGCAAAGAATACAATGAGCAGTTCTTC.